This record covers a single T cell receptor beta chain. Seattle researchers signed up patients amid active infection and tracked them longitudinally. The data stem from a study of blood T cell repertoires in COVID-19. In the study overall: COVID-19 samples from acute and convalescent phases originated in the United States, Italy and Spain. Sources were T cells, B-cell-depleted T cells, or PBMCs; the material itself was cDNA or gDNA.

Under the authors' procedure: Reference gene primers were amplified, and this amplification served to estimate nucleated cell counts. Using immunoSEQ multiplex PCR, the repertoire was profiled, and TCRdb retains in-frame clones only, with some absent. The D gene and trimming were derived from the DNA, and the V and J assignments and clone size from that table. The sample carries 250,000 to 400,000 clones, roughly 90% recorded once. The specimen sequenced was peripheral blood. The clonotype was recovered from a woman in her twenties or thirties with COVID-19, enrolled during active disease.

CDR3 DNA sequence: TGTGCCAGTAGTATAGAAGGGGCGAGAGGCAATCAGCCCCAGCATTTT. It encodes CASSIEGARGNQPQHF. This rearrangement joins TRBV19 to TRBJ1-5; D is possibly TRBD1 (5 bases). The CDR3 spans 16 residues. The germline V gene has CDR1 LNHDA and CDR2 SQIVND (reference sequence). V was trimmed by 0 bases and J by 2 bases, leaving 11 bases between them.